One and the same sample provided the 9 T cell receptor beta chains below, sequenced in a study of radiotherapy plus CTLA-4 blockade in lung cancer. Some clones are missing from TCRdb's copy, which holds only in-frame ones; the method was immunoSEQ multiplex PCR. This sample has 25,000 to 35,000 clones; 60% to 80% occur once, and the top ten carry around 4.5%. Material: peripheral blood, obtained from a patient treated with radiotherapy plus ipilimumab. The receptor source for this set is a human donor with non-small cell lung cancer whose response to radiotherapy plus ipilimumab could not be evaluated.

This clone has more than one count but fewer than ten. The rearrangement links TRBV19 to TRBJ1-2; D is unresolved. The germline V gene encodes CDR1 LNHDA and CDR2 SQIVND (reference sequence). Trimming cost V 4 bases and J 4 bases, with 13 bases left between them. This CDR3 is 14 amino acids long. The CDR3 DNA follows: TGTGCCAGTAGTACCCCTGACACCTTCTATGGCTACACCTTC. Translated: CASSTPDTFYGYTF.

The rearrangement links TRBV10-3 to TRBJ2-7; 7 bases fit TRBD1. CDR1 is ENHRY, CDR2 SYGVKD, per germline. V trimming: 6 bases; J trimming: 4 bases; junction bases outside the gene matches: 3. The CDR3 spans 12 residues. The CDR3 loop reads CAIRGDRYEQYF. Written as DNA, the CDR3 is TGTGCCATCAGAGGGGACAGATACGAGCAGTACTTC.

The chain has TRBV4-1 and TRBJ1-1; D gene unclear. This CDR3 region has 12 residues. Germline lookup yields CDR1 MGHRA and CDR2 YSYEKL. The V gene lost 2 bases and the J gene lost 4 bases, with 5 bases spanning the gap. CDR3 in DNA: TGCGCCAGCAGCCAATCGGGCACTGAAGCTTTCTTT. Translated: CASSQSGTEAFF.

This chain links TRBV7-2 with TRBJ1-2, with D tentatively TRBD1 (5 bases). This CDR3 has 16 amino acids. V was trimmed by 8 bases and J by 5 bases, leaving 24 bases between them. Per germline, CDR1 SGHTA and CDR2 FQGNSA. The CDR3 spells CASDLLGTPTEYGYTF. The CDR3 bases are TGTGCCAGCGATCTGCTCGGGACTCCTACCGAATATGGCTACACCTTC.

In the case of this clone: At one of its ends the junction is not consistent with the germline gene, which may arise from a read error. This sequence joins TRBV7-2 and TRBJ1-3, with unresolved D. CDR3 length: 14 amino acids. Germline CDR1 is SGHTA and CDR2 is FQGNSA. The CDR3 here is CASSLAYSGDTIYF. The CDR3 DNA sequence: TGTGCCAGCAGCCTCGCGTACTCTGGAGACACCATATATTTT.

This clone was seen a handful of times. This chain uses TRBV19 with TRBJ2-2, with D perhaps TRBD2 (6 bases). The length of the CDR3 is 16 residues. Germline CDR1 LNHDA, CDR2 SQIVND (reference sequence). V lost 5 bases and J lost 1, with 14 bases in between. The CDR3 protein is CASSPLAEGNTGELFF. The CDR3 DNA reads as TGTGCCAGTAGTCCGTTGGCGGAGGGGAACACCGGGGAGCTGTTTTTT.

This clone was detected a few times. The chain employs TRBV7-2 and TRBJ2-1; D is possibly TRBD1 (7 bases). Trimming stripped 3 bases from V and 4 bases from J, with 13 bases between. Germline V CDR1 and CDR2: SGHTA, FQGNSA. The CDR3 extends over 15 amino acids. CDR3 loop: CASSFHRGGYNEQFF. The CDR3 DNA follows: TGTGCCAGCAGCTTCCACAGGGGAGGTTACAATGAGCAGTTCTTC.

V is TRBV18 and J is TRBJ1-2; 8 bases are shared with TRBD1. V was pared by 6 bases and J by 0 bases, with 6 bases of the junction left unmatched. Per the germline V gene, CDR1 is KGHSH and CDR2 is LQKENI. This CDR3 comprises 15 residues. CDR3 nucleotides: TGTGCCAGCTCGCAGGACAGGGTCACTAACTATGGCTACACCTTC. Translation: CASSQDRVTNYGYTF. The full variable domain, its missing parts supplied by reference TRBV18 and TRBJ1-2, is NAGVMQNPRHLVRRRGQEARLRCSPMKGHSHVYWYRQLPEEGLKFMVYLQKENIIDESGMPKERFSAEFPKEGPSILRIQQVVRGDSAAYFCASSQDRVTNYGYTFGSGTRLTVV.

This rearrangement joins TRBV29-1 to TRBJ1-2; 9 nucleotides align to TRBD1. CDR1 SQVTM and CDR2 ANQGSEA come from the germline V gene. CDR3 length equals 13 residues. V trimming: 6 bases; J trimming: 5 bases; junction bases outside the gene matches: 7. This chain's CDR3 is CSVSGTGQYGYTF. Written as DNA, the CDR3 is TGCAGCGTCTCCGGGACAGGGCAATATGGCTACACCTTC.